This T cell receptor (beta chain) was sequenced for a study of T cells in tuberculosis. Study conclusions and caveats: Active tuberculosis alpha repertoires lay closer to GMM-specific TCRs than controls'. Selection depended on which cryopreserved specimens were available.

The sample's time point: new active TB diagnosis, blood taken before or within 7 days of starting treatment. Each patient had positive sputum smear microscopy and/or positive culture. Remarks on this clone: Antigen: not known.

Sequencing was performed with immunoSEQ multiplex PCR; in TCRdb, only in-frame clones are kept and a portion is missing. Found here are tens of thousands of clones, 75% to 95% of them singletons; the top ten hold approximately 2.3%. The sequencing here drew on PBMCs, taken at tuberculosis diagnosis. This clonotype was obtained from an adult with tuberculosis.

The CDR3: CASSISSAGVTEAFF. As DNA, the CDR3 is TGTGCCAGTAGTATAAGTTCGGCAGGGGTAACTGAAGCTTTCTTT. The rearrangement links TRBV19 to TRBJ1-1; possibly TRBD1 for D (6 bases). The CDR3 spans 15 residues. V lost 2 bases, J lost 5 bases, and 15 bases lay in between. The germline CDR1 and CDR2 sequences are LNHDA and SQIVND (reference sequence).